Shown below are 14 T cell receptor beta chains from a single sample sequenced in a study of identical twins. TCRdb re-analysed the 5' RACE reads in MiXCR, keeping a single row per CDR3 protein. Among hundreds of thousands of distinct CDR3 sequences, around 7.4% were seen once, and the ten largest hold around 1.6%. The sample also formed part of further work on yellow fever vaccine responses in identical twins.

The sequencing sample was made of PBMCs. The origin of the receptors is a woman aged 18-30 years in good health.

This clonotype occurred a few times. This rearrangement joins TRBV20-1 to TRBJ2-1; 8 bases agree with TRBD2. J gave up 4 bases and V 0 bases, and 8 bases lay outside the gene matches. The CDR3 spans 16 residues. In germline, CDR1 is DFQATT, CDR2 SNEGSKA (reference sequence). The CDR3 region is CSARDGLAEIYNEQFF. The CDR3, as DNA: TGCAGTGCTAGAGATGGACTAGCAGAAATTTACAATGAGCAGTTCTTC.

This chain connects TRBV5-1 to TRBJ1-2; D uncertain. V was trimmed by 0 bases and J by 4 bases, leaving 16 bases between them. Germline CDR1 reads SGHRS; CDR2 reads YFSETQ. The CDR3 consists of 16 residues. CDR3 in amino acids: CASSLGEIGLSYGYTF. In DNA, the CDR3 is TGCGCCAGCAGCTTGGGAGAGATCGGATTGAGCTATGGCTACACCTTC.

This chain links TRBV6-5 with TRBJ1-3, with D uncertain. Germline-derived CDR1 and CDR2 are MNHEY and SVGAGI. Deletions cut 0 bases from V and 4 bases from J, with 13 bases between. This CDR3 contains 16 residues. CDR3 nucleotide sequence: TGTGCCAGCAGTTACTCGATTCCGGGCGGAGGAAACACCATATATTTT. Translating gives CASSYSIPGGGNTIYF.

This clonotype was counted only a few times. V is TRBV10-3 and J is TRBJ2-7, with D unclear. The CDR3 is 14 amino acids. Trimming pared 3 bases from V and 3 bases from J, leaving 12 bases between. Germline CDR1 and CDR2: ENHRY and SYGVKD. The CDR3 nucleotides are TGTGCCATCAGTGATGTCCAGACACTCTACGAGCAGTACGTC. This sequence encodes CAISDVQTLYEQYV.

The chain is built from TRBV10-3 and TRBJ2-1; 10 positions match TRBD2. Germline V gene lookup returns CDR1 ENHRY and CDR2 SYGVKD. The junction had 5 bases not matched to a gene; V was cut back by 10 bases and J by 5 bases. This CDR3 comprises 13 residues. DNA of the CDR3: TGTGCCACCCTGGGACTAGCGAACAATGAGCAGTTCTTC. It codes for CATLGLANNEQFF.

This clonotype was detected many times. The chain employs TRBV6-5 and TRBJ1-1; D is perhaps TRBD1 (5 bases). There are 15 residues in the CDR3. The V end was cut by 4 bases, the J end by 1 base, with 13 bases between. CDR1 is MNHEY and CDR2 is SVGAGI in the germline V gene. CDR3 nucleotide sequence: TGTGCCAGCAGTTCCCCCGGGGGGACGAACACTGAAGCTTTCTTT. Its protein product is CASSSPGGTNTEAFF.

The chain recombines TRBV3-1 with TRBJ1-4; 7 nucleotides agree with TRBD1. CDR3 length: 16 amino acids. Trimming cost V 0 bases and J 4 bases; bases outside gene matches: 5. Germline assignment: CDR1 LGHDT and CDR2 YNNKEL (reference sequence). The CDR3: CASSQDRGSDNEKLFF. The CDR3 DNA follows: TGTGCCAGCAGCCAAGACAGGGGGTCGGATAATGAAAAACTGTTTTTT.

The V gene is TRBV6-1, the J gene TRBJ1-2; TRBD1 agrees at 8 bases. V lost 6 bases, J lost 4 bases, and 10 bases stayed unmatched. The germline gives CDR1 MNHNS, CDR2 SASEGT. The CDR3 contains 15 residues. The CDR3 coding sequence is TGTGCCAGCAGCACCGGGACAGGTTCGGTCTATGGCTACACCTTC. Its protein is CASSTGTGSVYGYTF.

The J gene is TRBJ2-1, the V gene TRBV20-1, with a tentative D call TRBD2 (5 bases). Per the germline V gene, CDR1 is DFQATT and CDR2 is SNEGSKA (reference sequence). Deletions cut 3 bases from V and 0 bases from J, with 9 bases between. This CDR3 region has 14 residues. Written as DNA, the CDR3 is TGCAGTGCTAGCATTAGCGCCTCCTACAATGAGCAGTTCTTC. It translates to CSASISASYNEQFF.

The rearrangement joins TRBV25-1 to TRBJ1-2; tentatively, D is TRBD1 (6 bases). Trimming stripped 2 bases from V and 5 bases from J, with 9 bases between. The germline V gene encodes CDR1 MGHDK and CDR2 SYGVNS. The CDR3 sequence is 13 residues long. CDR3 sequence reads: CASSEPGVYGYTF. CDR3 DNA: TGTGCCAGCAGTGAACCAGGGGTATATGGCTACACCTTC.

V gene TRBV4-1 combines with J gene TRBJ1-1; 11 positions agree with TRBD1. Per germline, CDR1 MGHRA and CDR2 YSYEKL. The CDR3 totals 16 residues. V lost 1 base, J lost 5 bases, and 6 bases stayed unmatched. The CDR3 spells CASSQGGTGGRTEAFF. CDR3 DNA sequence: TGCGCCAGCAGCCAAGGGGGGACAGGGGGAAGGACTGAAGCTTTCTTT.

The genes are TRBV5-1 and TRBJ2-4, with TRBD2 matching 10 bases. V lost 0 bases, J lost 6 bases, and 9 bases stayed unmatched. This CDR3 has 17 residues. Germline loops: CDR1 SGHRS, CDR2 YFSETQ. In DNA, the CDR3 is TGCGCCAGCAGCTTGGGAGGAAGCGGGGGGGAGAGAAACATTCAGTACTTC. This encodes CASSLGGSGGERNIQYF.

This chain joins TRBV25-1 and TRBJ1-1, with a weak D call TRBD1 (6 bases). Germline-derived CDR1 and CDR2 are MGHDK and SYGVNS. V lost 4 bases to trimming and J lost 0 bases, with 18 bases between them. This CDR3 contains 17 residues. CDR3 sequence reads: CASSALRTVNMNTEAFF. The CDR3, as DNA: TGTGCCAGCAGTGCCTTGAGGACAGTAAACATGAACACTGAAGCTTTCTTT.

This clonotype occurred a few times. The chain joins TRBV27 to TRBJ1-6, with unresolved D. The CDR3 has 15 residues. The germline V gene encodes CDR1 MNHEY and CDR2 SMNVEV (reference sequence). V lost 8 bases to trimming and J lost 7 bases, with 18 bases between them. The CDR3 region has the DNA TGTGCCAGCCTGGACGGCCAGAGACTGAATTCACCCCTCCACTTT. Residues: CASLDGQRLNSPLHF.